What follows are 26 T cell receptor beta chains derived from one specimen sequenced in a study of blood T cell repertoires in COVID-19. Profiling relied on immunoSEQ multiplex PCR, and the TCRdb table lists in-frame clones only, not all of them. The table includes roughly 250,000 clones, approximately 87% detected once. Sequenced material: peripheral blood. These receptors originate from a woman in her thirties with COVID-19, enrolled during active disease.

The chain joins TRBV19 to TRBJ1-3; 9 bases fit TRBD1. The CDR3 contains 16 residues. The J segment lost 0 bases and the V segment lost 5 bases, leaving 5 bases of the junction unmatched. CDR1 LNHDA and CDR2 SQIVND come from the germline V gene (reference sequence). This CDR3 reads CASSPGQGVSGNTIYF. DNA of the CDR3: TGTGCCAGTAGTCCGGGACAGGGAGTCTCTGGAAACACCATATATTTT.

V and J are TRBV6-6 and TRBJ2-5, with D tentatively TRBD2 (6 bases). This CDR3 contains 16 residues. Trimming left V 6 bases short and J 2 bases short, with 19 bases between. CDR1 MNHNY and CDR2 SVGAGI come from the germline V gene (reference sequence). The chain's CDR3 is CASSGPAVGGQETQYF. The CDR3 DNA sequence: TGTGCCAGCAGCGGCCCGGCGGTCGGGGGTCAAGAGACCCAGTACTTC.

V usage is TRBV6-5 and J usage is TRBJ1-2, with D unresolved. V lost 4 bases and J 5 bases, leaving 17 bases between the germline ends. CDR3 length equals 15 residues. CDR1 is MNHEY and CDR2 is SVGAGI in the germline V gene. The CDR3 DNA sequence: TGTGCCAGCAGTTGGGCCGGTCTTGAGGGATATGGCTACACCTTC. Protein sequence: CASSWAGLEGYGYTF.

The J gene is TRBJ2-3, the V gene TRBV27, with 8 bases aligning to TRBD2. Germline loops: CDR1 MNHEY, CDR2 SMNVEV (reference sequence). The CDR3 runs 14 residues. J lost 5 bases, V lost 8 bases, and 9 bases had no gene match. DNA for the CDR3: TGTGCCAGCGGACGGGGGGGAAACTTAGATACGCAGTATTTT. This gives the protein CASGRGGNLDTQYF.

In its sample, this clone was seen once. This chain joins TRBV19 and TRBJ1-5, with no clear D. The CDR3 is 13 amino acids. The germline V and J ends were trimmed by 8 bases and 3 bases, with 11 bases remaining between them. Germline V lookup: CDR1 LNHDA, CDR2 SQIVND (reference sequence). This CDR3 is CASSQINNQPQHF. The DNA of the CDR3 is TGTGCCAGTTCCCAGATAAACAATCAGCCCCAGCATTTT.

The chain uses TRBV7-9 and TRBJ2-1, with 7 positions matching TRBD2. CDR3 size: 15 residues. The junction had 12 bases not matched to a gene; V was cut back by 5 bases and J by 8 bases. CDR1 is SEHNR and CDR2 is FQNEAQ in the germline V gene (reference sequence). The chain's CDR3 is CASSPLDSGGDEQFF. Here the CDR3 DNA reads TGTGCCAGCAGCCCATTGGACTCGGGGGGAGATGAGCAGTTCTTC.

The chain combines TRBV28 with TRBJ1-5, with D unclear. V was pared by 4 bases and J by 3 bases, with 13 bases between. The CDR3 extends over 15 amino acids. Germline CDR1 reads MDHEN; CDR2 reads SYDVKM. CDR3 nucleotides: TGTGCCAGCAGTTCACCCCGGGAGATCAATCAGCCCCAGCATTTT. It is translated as CASSSPREINQPQHF.

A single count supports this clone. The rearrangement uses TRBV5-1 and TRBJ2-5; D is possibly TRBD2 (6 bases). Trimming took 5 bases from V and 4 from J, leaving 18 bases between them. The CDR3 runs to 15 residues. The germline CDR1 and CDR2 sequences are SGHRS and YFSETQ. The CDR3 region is CASRWGSRGRETQYF. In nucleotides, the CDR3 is TGCGCCAGCAGGTGGGGCTCCCGGGGGAGAGAGACCCAGTACTTC.

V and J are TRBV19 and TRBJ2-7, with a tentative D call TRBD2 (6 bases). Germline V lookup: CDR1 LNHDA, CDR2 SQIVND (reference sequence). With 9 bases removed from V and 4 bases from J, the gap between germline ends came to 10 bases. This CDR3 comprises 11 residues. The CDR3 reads CASAEGYEQYF. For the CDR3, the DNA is TGTGCCAGCGCGGAGGGGTACGAGCAGTACTTC.

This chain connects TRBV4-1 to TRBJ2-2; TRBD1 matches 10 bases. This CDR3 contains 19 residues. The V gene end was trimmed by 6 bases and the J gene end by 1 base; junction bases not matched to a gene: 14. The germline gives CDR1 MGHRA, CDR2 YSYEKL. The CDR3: CASRLLSMGQGRNTGELFF. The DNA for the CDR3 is TGCGCCAGCAGACTACTTTCGATGGGACAGGGGCGGAACACCGGGGAGCTGTTTTTT.

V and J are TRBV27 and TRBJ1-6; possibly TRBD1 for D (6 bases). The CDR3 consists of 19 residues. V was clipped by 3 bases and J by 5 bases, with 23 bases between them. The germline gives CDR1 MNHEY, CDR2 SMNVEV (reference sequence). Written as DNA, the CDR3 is TGTGCCAGCAGTTTGGGACAAGCCATTTGGGGGTCCGATAATTCACCCCTCCACTTT. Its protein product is CASSLGQAIWGSDNSPLHF.

Written as DNA, the CDR3 is TGCGCCAGCAGCTCACCCCCCGGACAGGGGAGAGTTAATGAGCAGTTCTTC. Translated: CASSSPPGQGRVNEQFF. This chain connects TRBV5-1 to TRBJ2-1; TRBD1 agrees at 9 bases. V shed 3 bases, J shed 7 bases, and the junction held 14 bases outside the gene matches. The CDR3 runs to 17 residues. Per germline, CDR1 SGHRS and CDR2 YFSETQ.

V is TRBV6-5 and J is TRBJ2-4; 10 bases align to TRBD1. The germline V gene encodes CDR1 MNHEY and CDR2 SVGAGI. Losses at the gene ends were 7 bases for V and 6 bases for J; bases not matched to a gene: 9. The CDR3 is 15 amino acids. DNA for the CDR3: TGTGCCAGCAAACCGGGACAGGGGATCGGAAACATTCAGTACTTC. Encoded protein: CASKPGQGIGNIQYF.

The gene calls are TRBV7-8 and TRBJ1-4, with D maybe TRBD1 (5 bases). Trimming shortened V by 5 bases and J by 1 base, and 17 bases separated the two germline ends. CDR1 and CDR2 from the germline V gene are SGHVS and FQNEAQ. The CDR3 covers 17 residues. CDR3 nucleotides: TGTGCCAGCAGCCCAGGGCGATGGCTGAAAACTAATGAAAAACTGTTTTTT. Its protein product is CASSPGRWLKTNEKLFF.

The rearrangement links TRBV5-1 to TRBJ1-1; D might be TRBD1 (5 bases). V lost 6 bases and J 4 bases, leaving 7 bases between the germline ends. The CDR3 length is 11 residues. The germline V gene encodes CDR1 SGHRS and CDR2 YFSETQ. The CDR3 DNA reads TGCGCCAGCACAAGGGGCACTGAAGCTTTCTTT. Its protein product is CASTRGTEAFF.

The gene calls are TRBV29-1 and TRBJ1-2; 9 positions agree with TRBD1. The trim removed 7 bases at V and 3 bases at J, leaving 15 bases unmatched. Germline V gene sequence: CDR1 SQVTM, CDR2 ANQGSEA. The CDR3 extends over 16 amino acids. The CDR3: CSAVRDRASTDYGYTF. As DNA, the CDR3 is TGCAGCGCTGTCCGGGACAGGGCCTCGACCGACTATGGCTACACCTTC.

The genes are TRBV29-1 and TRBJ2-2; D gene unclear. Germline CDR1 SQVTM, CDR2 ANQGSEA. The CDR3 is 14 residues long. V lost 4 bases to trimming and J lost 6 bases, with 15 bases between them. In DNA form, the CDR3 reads TGCAGCGTTGGACGGGTCTGGCCCCCCGGGGAGCTGTTTTTT. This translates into CSVGRVWPPGELFF.

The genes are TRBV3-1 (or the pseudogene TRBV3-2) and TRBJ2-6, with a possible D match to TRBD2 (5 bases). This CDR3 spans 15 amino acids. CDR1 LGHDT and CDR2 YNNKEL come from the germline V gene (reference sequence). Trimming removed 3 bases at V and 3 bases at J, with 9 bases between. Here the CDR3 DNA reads TGTGCCAGCAGCCACCCCGGGGATGGGGCCAACGTCCTGACTTTC. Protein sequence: CASSHPGDGANVLTF.

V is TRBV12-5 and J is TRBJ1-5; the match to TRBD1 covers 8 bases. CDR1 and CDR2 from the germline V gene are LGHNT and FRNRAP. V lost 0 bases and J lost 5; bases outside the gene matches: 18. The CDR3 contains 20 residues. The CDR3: CASGLVLGTGRGRVDQPQHF. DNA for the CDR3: TGTGCTAGTGGTTTGGTACTGGGGACAGGCCGGGGGCGGGTCGATCAGCCCCAGCATTTT.

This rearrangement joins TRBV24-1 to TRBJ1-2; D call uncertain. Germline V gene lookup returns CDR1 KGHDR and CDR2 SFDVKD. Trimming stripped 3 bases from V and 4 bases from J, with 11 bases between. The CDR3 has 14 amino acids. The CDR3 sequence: CATSDGLRGYGYTF. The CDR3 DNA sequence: TGTGCCACCAGTGATGGGCTACGGGGCTATGGCTACACCTTC.

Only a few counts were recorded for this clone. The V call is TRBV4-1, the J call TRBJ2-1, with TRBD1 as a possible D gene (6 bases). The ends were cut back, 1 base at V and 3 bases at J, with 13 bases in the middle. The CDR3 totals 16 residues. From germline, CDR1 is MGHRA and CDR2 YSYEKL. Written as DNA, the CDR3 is TGCGCCAGCAGCCAAGCCTTGGAGACAGGCTACAATGAGCAGTTCTTC. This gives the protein CASSQALETGYNEQFF.

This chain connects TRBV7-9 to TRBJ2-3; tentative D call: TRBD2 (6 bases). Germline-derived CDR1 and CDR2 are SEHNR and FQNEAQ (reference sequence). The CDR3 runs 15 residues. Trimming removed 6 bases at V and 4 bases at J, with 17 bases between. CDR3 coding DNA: TGTGCCAGCAGATTGGCGGGGTTTGAGGCAGATACGCAGTATTTT. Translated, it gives CASRLAGFEADTQYF.

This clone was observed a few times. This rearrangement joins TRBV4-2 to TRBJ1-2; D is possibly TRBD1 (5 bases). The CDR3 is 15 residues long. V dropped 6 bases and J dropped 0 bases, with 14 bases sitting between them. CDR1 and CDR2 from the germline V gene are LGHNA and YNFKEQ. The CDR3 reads CASRQSDRSNYGYTF. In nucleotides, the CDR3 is TGTGCCAGCAGACAATCTGACAGATCTAACTATGGCTACACCTTC.

CDR3 in amino acids: CASSLSGTGVGYTF. CDR3 in DNA: TGTGCCAGCAGTTTATCCGGGACAGGGGTTGGCTACACCTTC. The chain recombines TRBV27 with TRBJ1-2, with 10 bases that match TRBD1. The trim removed 0 bases at V and 7 bases at J, leaving 2 bases unmatched. Germline V gene data show CDR1 as MNHEY and CDR2 as SMNVEV (reference sequence). The CDR3 is 14 amino acids.

CDR3 in DNA: TGCGCCAGCAGCTTGTCCGGGTACCGCCAAGAGACCCAGTACTTC. Translating gives CASSLSGYRQETQYF. This rearrangement joins TRBV5-1 to TRBJ2-5; D is ambiguous. The V and J ends lost 1 base and 1 base respectively, with 11 bases between them. Germline CDR1 is SGHRS and CDR2 is YFSETQ. CDR3 size: 15 residues.

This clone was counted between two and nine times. The CDR3 coding sequence is TGCGCCAGCAGGGTCATGTCGACACCCGATTCACCCCTCCACTTT. Encoded protein: CASRVMSTPDSPLHF. The rearrangement joins TRBV5-1 to TRBJ1-6; no clear D gene. Trimming removed 5 bases at V and 8 bases at J, with 17 bases between. The CDR3 covers 15 residues. Germline V gene data show CDR1 as SGHRS and CDR2 as YFSETQ.